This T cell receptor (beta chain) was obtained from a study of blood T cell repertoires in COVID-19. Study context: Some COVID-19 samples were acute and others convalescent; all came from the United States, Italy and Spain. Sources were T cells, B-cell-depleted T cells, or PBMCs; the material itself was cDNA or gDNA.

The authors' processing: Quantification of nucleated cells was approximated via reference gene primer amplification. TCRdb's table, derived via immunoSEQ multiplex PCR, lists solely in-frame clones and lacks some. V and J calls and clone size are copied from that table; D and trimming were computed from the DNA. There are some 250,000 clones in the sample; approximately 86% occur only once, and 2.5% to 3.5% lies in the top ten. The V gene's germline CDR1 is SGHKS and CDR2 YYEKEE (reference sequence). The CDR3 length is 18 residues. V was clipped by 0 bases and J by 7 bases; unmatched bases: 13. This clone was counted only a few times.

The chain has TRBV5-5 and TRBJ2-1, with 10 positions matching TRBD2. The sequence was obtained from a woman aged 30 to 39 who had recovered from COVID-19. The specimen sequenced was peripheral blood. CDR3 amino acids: CASSLVPNLAGVGNEQFF. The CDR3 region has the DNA TGTGCCAGCAGCTTGGTTCCCAATCTAGCGGGGGTGGGTAATGAGCAGTTCTTC.